This T cell receptor beta chain came from a study of shared clonotypes between healthy human individuals. About the research overall: Each donor's CD8 memory used one plate, CD8 naive two, each CD4 subset three.

Method: immunoSEQ multiplex PCR; TCRdb's copy keeps in-frame clones and lacks some. The sample lists some 1 million clones; about 70% were seen once. Notes on the study in general: Generally, naive subsets came out with larger estimated richness than memory subsets.

Germline V gene lookup returns CDR1 SGHTS and CDR2 YDEGEE. Trimming removed 0 bases from V and 4 bases from J, with 7 bases in between. CDR3 length equals 13 residues. Donors included only healthy HIV-negative adults lacking recent acute infections or vaccinations. Comment on this clone: Its antigen remains unidentified.

Sequenced material: memory CD4+ T cells sorted from blood. The subset here: CD45RA-negative fraction. The chain joins TRBV5-8 to TRBJ1-2, with D unresolved. The receptor comes from a man between 18 and 29 years old in good health. CDR3 in DNA: TGTGCCAGCAGCTTGGGCGCCGGCTATGGCTACACCTTC. Translating it yields CASSLGAGYGYTF.